This TCR beta chain was recorded in a study of CD8 T cells in ankylosing spondylitis. This clonotype has at least ten counts. Its specificity is unknown. Study findings and constraints: Characteristic, it appeared, of ankylosing spondylitis blood was a TCR beta motif of eight or nine highly homologous variants.

The CDR3 is 14 residues long. Trimming took 6 bases from V and 0 from J, leaving 11 bases between them. TCRdb reprocessed the 5' RACE reads via MiXCR and lists one record per CDR3 protein. The repertoire holds roughly 250,000 distinct CDR3 sequences, with approximately 9% as singletons. This clonotype was obtained from a male donor with ankylosing spondylitis or in good health (not recorded which). V usage is TRBV12-3 or TRBV12-4 and J usage is TRBJ1-2, with D possibly being TRBD1 (5 bases). Source material: blood, either unsorted or a sorted T cell fraction (not recorded which). The CDR3: CASRVPGSNYGYTF. DNA of the CDR3: TGTGCCAGCAGGGTCCCAGGGTCTAACTATGGCTACACCTTC.